Below, 5 T cell receptor beta chains from the same sample are listed, as sequenced in a study of cytomegalovirus exposure and HLA in healthy donors. In the PCR, 60 Vbeta and 13 Jbeta primers were used. The method was immunoSEQ multiplex PCR; TCRdb's version includes in-frame clones alone and lacks a portion of them. The sample has 240,000 or so clones, 82% seen once. The sample taken for sequencing was PBMCs. These receptors all stem from a woman aged 40 to 50 in good health and CMV-seropositive.

The chain couples TRBV6-5 to TRBJ2-5; 9 bases match TRBD1. The end of the DNA aligns better with TRBJ2-7, so the J call may be wrong. The germline V gene has CDR1 MNHEY and CDR2 SVGAGI. The CDR3 has 14 amino acids. CDR3 coding DNA: TGTGCCAGCAGACCCGGGACAGGGCCCTACGAGCAGTACTTC. This encodes CASRPGTGPYEQYF.

The gene calls are TRBV7-2 and TRBJ2-2; TRBD2 might be the D (6 bases). CDR1 SGHTA and CDR2 FQGNSA come from the germline V gene. This CDR3 is built from 17 residues. The V end was cut by 5 bases, the J end by 2 bases, with 18 bases between. The chain's CDR3 is CASSGPKEGGNTGELFF. CDR3 DNA: TGTGCCAGCAGCGGGCCCAAGGAGGGTGGAAACACCGGGGAGCTGTTTTTT.

The chain combines TRBV6-1 with TRBJ1-1; 8 bases agree with TRBD1. The trim removed 3 bases at V and 0 bases at J, leaving 3 bases unmatched. Germline CDR1 and CDR2: MNHNS and SASEGT. This CDR3 contains 15 residues. CDR3 DNA sequence: TGTGCCAGCAGTGACAGGGGGCTATTGAACACTGAAGCTTTCTTT. Its protein is CASSDRGLLNTEAFF.

CDR3 amino acids: CASSPNVPPTTYEQYF. As DNA, the CDR3 is TGTGCCAGCAGCCCTAACGTACCACCCACGACCTACGAGCAGTACTTC. The chain recombines TRBV11-2 with TRBJ2-7; D not resolved. The ends were cut back, 5 bases at V and 2 bases at J, with 19 bases in the middle. The CDR3 spans 16 residues. Germline CDR1 reads SGHAT; CDR2 reads FQNNGV.

This chain connects TRBV6-4 to TRBJ1-1; possibly TRBD1 for D (6 bases). Germline CDR1 MRHNA, CDR2 SNTAGT. The CDR3 has 15 amino acids. The V and J ends lost 3 bases and 0 bases respectively, with 11 bases between them. CDR3: CASSETGRMNTEAFF. The CDR3 DNA reads as TGTGCCAGCAGTGAGACAGGTCGGATGAACACTGAAGCTTTCTTT.